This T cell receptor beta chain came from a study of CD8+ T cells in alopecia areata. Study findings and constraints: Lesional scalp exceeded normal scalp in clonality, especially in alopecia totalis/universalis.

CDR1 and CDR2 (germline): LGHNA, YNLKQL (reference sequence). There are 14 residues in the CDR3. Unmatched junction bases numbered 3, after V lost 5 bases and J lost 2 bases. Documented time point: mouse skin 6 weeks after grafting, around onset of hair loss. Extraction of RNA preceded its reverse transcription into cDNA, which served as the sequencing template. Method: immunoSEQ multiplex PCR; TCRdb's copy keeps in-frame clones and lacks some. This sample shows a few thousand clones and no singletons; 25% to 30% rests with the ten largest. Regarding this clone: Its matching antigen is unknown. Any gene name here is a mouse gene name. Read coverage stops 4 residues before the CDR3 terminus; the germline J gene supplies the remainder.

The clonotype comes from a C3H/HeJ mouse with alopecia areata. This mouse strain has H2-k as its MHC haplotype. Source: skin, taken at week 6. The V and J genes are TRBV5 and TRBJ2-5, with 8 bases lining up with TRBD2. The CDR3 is CASSSLGAQDTQYF. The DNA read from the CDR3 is TGTGCCAGCAGCTCACTGGGGGCCCAAGAC.